This TCR beta chain was identified during a study of a mutant IDH1 vaccine in newly diagnosed glioma. Across the study: Patients' prior therapy spanned radiotherapy, temozolomide, or both; most underwent both.

Method: immunoSEQ multiplex PCR; TCRdb's copy keeps in-frame clones and lacks some. The data contain 59,000 or so clones, 75% to 95% of them singletons. The CDR3 covers 14 residues. Looked up from germline, CDR1 is SGHKS and CDR2 is YYEKEE (reference sequence). V shed 4 bases and J 11 bases; nucleotides not matched to a gene: 6. Time point noted: baseline, week 1 (first vaccination visit). Treatment in this sample: pre-vaccination baseline after standard-of-care therapy. This clone was counted a single time. The sample was PBMCs, taken from a glioma patient treated with radiotherapy, temozolomide or both. The sequence came from a man in his fifties with glioma. The rearrangement joins TRBV5-5 to TRBJ2-6; the match to TRBD2 covers 10 bases. The CDR3 DNA follows: TGTGCCAGCAGCACGACTAGCGGGCAGGACGTCCTGACTTTC. This encodes CASSTTSGQDVLTF.